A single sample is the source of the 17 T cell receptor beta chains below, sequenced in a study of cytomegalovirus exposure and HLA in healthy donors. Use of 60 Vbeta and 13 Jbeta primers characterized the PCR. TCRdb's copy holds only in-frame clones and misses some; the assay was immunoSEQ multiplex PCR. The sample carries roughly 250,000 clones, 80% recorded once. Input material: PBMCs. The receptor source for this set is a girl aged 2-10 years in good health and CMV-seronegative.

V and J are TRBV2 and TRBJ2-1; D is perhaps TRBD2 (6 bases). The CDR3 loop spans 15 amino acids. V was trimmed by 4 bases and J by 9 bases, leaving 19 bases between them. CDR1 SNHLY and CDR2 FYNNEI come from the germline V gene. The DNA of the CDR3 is TGTGCCAGCAGTGTTTTAGGAGGGCCGGTGGGTGAGCAGTTCTTC. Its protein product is CASSVLGGPVGEQFF.

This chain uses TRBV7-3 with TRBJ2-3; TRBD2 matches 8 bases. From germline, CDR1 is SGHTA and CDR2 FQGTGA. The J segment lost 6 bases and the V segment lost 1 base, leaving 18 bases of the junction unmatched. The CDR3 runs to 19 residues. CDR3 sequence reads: CASSLSDGERGSFTDTQYF. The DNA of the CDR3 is TGTGCCAGCAGCTTAAGTGACGGGGAGCGGGGGAGTTTCACGGATACGCAGTATTTT.

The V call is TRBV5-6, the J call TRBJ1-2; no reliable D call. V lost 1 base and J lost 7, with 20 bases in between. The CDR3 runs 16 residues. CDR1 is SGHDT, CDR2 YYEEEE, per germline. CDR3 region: CASSLCPDERFCGYTF. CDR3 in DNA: TGTGCCAGCAGCTTGTGCCCTGACGAGCGGTTTTGTGGCTACACCTTC. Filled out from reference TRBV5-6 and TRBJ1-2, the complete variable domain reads DAGVTQSPTHLIKTRGQQVTLRCSPKSGHDTVSWYQQALGQGPQFIFQYYEEEERQRGNFPDRFSGHQFPNYSSELNVNALLLGDSALYLCASSLCPDERFCGYTFGSGTRLTVV.

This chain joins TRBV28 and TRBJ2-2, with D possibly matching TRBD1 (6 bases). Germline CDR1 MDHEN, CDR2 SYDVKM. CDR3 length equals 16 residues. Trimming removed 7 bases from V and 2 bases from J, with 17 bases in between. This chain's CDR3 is CASTLLRTVNTGELFF. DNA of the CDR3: TGTGCCAGCACCTTACTCCGGACAGTAAACACCGGGGAGCTGTTTTTT.

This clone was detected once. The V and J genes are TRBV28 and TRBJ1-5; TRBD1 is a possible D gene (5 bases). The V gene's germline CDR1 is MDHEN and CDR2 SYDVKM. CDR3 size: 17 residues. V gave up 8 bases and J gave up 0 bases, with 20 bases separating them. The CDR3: CASQWWKGAYSNQPQHF. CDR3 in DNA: TGTGCCAGCCAGTGGTGGAAAGGGGCTTATAGCAATCAGCCCCAGCATTTT.

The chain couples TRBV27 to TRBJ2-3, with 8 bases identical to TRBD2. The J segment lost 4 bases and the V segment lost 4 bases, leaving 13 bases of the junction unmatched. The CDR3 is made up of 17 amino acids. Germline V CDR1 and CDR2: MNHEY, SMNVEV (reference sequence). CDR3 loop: CASSSPSPAGAPDTQYF. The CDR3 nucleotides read TGTGCCAGCAGTTCCCCATCCCCAGCGGGAGCCCCAGATACGCAGTATTTT.

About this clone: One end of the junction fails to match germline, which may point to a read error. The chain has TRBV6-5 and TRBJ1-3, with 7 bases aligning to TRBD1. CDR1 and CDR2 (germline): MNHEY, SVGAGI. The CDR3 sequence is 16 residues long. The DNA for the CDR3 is TGTGCCAGCAGTTACTCAGAAAGGGGGCCTGGGAACACCATATATTTT. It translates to CASSYSERGPGNTIYF.

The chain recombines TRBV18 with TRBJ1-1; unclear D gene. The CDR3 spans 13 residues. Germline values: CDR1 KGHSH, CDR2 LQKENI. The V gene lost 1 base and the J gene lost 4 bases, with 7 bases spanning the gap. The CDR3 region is CASSPQGATEAFF. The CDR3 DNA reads TGTGCCAGCTCACCACAGGGAGCCACTGAAGCTTTCTTT.

The CDR3 loop is CASSHLQGASNSPLHF. The CDR3 DNA sequence: TGCGCCAGCAGCCACCTTCAGGGGGCGAGTAATTCACCCCTCCACTTT. The V call is TRBV4-1, the J call TRBJ1-6; TRBD1 matches 8 bases. The ends lost 3 bases at V and 6 bases at J; junction bases unmatched: 7. CDR3 length: 16 amino acids. CDR1 is MGHRA and CDR2 is YSYEKL in the germline V gene.

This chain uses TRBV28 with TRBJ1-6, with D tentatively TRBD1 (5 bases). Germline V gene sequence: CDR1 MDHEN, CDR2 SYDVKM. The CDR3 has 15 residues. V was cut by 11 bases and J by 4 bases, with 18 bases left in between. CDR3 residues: CAEGEGRGYNSPLHF. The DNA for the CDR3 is TGTGCCGAAGGGGAGGGAAGAGGATATAATTCACCCCTCCACTTT.

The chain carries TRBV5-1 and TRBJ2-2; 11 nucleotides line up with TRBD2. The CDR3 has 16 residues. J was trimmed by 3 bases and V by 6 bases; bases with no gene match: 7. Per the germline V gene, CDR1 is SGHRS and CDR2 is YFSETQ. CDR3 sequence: CASKEGTSGHTGELFF. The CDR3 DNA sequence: TGCGCCAGCAAGGAGGGGACTAGCGGCCACACCGGGGAGCTGTTTTTT.

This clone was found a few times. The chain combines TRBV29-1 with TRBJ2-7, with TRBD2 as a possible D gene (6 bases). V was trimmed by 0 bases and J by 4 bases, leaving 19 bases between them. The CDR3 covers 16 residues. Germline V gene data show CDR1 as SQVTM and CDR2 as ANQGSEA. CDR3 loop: CSVEDRDGGSGYEQYF. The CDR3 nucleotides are TGCAGCGTTGAAGATCGCGACGGGGGATCGGGATACGAGCAGTACTTC.

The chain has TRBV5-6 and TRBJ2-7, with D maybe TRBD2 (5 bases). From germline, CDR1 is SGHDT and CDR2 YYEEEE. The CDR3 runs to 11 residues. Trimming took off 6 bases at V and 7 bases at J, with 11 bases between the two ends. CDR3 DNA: TGTGCCAGCAACTCCGGGGTGGAGCAGTACTTC. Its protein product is CASNSGVEQYF.

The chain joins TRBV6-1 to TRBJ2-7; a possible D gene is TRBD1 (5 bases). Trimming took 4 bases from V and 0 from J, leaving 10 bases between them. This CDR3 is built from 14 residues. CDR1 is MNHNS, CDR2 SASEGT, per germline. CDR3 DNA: TGTGCCAGCAGTGCAGACAGATTCTCCTACGAGCAGTACTTC. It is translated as CASSADRFSYEQYF.

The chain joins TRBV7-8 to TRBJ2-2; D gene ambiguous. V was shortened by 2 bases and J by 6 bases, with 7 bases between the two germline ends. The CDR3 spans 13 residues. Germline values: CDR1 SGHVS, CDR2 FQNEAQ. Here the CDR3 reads CASSLMRAGELFF. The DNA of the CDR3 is TGTGCCAGCAGCTTAATGCGCGCCGGGGAGCTGTTTTTT.

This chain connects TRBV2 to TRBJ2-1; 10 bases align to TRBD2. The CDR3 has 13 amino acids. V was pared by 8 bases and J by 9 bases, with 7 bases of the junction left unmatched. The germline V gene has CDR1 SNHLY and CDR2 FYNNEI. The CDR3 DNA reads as TGTGCCAGCCTTAGCGGGAGGATAGGTGAGCAGTTCTTC. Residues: CASLSGRIGEQFF.

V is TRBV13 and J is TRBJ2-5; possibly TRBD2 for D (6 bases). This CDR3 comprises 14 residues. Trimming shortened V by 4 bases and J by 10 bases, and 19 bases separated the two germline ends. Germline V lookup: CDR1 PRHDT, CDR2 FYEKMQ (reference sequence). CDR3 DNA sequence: TGTGCCAGCAGCTCGAGGAGATTACGGGACTTCCAGTACTTC. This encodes CASSSRRLRDFQYF.